This T cell receptor beta chain was sequenced for a study of cytomegalovirus exposure and HLA in healthy donors (dated by TCRdb to 2016 to 2017). Regarding the complete study: In an earlier analysis of approximately 640 of the donors, 276 Gb of sequence data and 100 million or so unique TCR beta sequences from about 179 million T cells were reported. Typing coverage varied by locus: about 620-640 donors for A, B, C, DRB1 and DQB1; 500 to 550 for DQA1; about 590 for DPA1; 450 to 480 for DPB1. A later analysis re-analyzed previously published TCR beta repertoires from 660 or so donors and added high-resolution HLA genotyping to study TCR occurrence patterns. In an earlier analysis of roughly 600 of the donors, high-throughput TCR beta sequencing was used to judge whether each TCR beta V gene segment behaved as functional or pseudogenic. In a later genetic analysis, genome-wide SNP genotypes for about three fifths of the roughly 670 donors were used, and that subset was treated as a discovery cohort. Of the roughly 390 genotyped donors, 70% to 90% were placed in the genetic ancestry cluster associated with self-reported Caucasian donors. Rather than drawing on any new phenotypic data, the later analysis identified candidate immune exposures from TCR beta sequences and the way those sequences occurred across donors. Every discovery cohort repertoire had been produced on one sequencing platform. An early release covering roughly 640 HLA-typed donors comprised about 290 gigabases of sequencing data and tens of millions of unique TCR sequences. The study profiled the T cell repertoires of hundreds of subjects by immunosequencing and related them to cytomegalovirus serostatus. The study aimed to test whether cataloging public T cell receptors could reveal signatures of past pathogen exposure. A separate validation cohort of over a hundred different subjects was used in addition to the 666-subject first cohort. Four or five DR-DQ haplotypes were handled as single units for association and clustering because linkage in the cohort was strong. Donor age, sex, ethnicity and CMV serostatus were compiled alongside the repertoire data. HLA typing covered class I and class II loci at four-digit resolution. On average, roughly 200,000 unique TCR beta nucleotide sequences were sequenced per donor among about 400 genotyped donors of the cohort, with approximately 18% of those sequences being non-productive. To predict cytomegalovirus infection status, the study combined high-throughput TCR immunosequencing, statistical association of individual TCRs with disease status, and machine learning. General study outcomes and caveats: The authors suggested that the approach could potentially be generalized to other disease states and immunological phenotypes. In an earlier analysis of 587 of the donors, most TCR beta V segments appeared in productive rearrangements about 87% or about 30% of the time, broadly matching IMGT annotations. Three of the identified cytomegalovirus-associated TCR beta chains were confirmed in vitro to be specific for cytomegalovirus antigens. According to a later analysis, most CMV-associated TCR beta chains appeared to be HLA-restricted, and the HLA associations seemed to be driven largely by CMV exposure. HLA typing was unavailable for some donors at each locus, so association tests used only the typed subset. Roughly 17 rarely observed V segments, including chromosome 9 orphons, were excluded from the earlier analysis of several hundred of the donors because counts were too low. In a later analysis, HLA-associated TCR beta chains showed more clonal expansion and lower generation probabilities than non-associated chains that were equally common. Presence/absence analyses assumed roughly uniform sequencing depth across donors, an assumption that may not hold. Most TCR sequences were observed very rarely across donors, whereas some public TCRs were present in many individuals. The sequencing pipeline was judged likely to have produced a cluster of highly shared sequence variants as a technical artifact. When HLA alleles, especially DR and DQ, strongly co-occurred, TCR associations were difficult to assign to individual alleles. The classifier was reported to diagnose cytomegalovirus status with high specificity and sensitivity in both the original cohort and the validation cohort. According to a later genetic analysis, donors in an Asian-associated ancestry cluster had fewer N-insertions in productive TCRs than the approximately 700-donor mean. In a later analysis, TCR association rates were found to vary across HLA loci, with the most associated TCRs seen for DRB1 alleles and the fewest for HLA-C alleles. Several of the top co-occurrence clusters appeared to be linked to parvovirus B19, influenza, CMV and Epstein-Barr virus, according to a later analysis. For the cohort, immune exposure information was limited to CMV serostatus. A further reported finding was that TCR beta sequences accurately predicted the HLA-A and HLA-B alleles for most subjects in the first cohort. Correlated functional status among segregating V segments might reflect linkage disequilibrium, but an unknown experimental factor could not be ruled out. This cohort had only TCR beta chains sequenced, and the lack of alpha or paired-chain data limited which features could be detected. A later genetic analysis associated a missense DCLRE1C variant with V-gene and J-gene trimming of TCR beta chains, and an independent cohort replicated the association. The 87-base-pair reads could not distinguish some IMGT-functional V segments, including TRBV6-2 and TRBV6-3, so those segments were excluded. A total of about 150 TCR beta chains were listed by the study as associated with cytomegalovirus. Specific HLA alleles were associated with 16,951 TCR beta sequences at a false discovery rate of 0.05 in a later analysis.

The library was obtained by the immunoSEQ multiplex PCR assay. A mixture of 60 forward primers for TCR Vbeta segments and 13 reverse primers for TCR Jbeta segments was used in the multiplex PCR. Amplification of the CDR3 region of rearranged TCR beta genes was performed with a multiplex PCR assay on genomic DNA. The amplified TCR beta libraries were sequenced on the Illumina HiSeq System as 87-base-pair reads. The published analysis was carried out like this. A later analysis counted some 80 million unique TCR beta chains across the 670 or so repertoires, and 10 million to 12 million of these chains were shared by at least two donors. A nearest-neighbor algorithm error-corrected the raw reads and collapsed the reads into unique sequences, merging closely related sequences to remove PCR and sequencing errors. V, D and J gene segments were assigned by aligning CDR3 sequences to IMGT reference sequences. Each retained sequence needed at least a six-nucleotide match to both a V gene segment and a J gene segment. Rearrangements were called productive when the CDR3 lacked stop codons and stayed in frame with V and J; all others were non-productive. Following IMGT convention, CDR3 was defined as the stretch from the second conserved V-encoded cysteine up to the conserved J-encoded phenylalanine. The earlier analysis of 587 of the donors excluded sequences that lacked an unambiguous match to a single V gene segment. An earlier analysis of a few hundred of the donors called V segments functional above 56.7% productive rearrangements and segregating when the between-donor standard deviation exceeded 5%. A statistical classification framework was built for diagnosing cytomegalovirus status from the catalog of TCR beta chain sequences. In a later analysis, TCR nucleotide sequences were compared against IMGT/GENE-DB human TR gene sequences so that V and J genes could be assigned. In a later analysis, CDR3 sequences and most-parsimonious VDJ recombination scenarios were assigned using the TCRdist pipeline. In a later analysis, each TCR beta chain was defined by its CDR3 amino acid sequence together with its V-gene family, and reads without a unique V-gene family were excluded. A later analysis removed several hundred highly shared, low-generation-probability nucleotide sequences to deal with suspected cross-contamination and a sequencing artifact. For each public chain, a later analysis derived a clonal expansion index from normalized ranks of inferred template counts within each repertoire. In a later analysis, generation probabilities were computed with a VDJ recombination model fitted to out-of-frame rearrangements, and the resulting probabilities were checked against IGoR. In a later analysis, hypergeometric tests were used to score TCR-TCR, TCR-HLA and TCR-CMV co-occurrence, with a repertoire-size bias correction applied to TCR pairs. To estimate false discovery rates, a later analysis permuted the HLA or CMV assignments 20 times. A later analysis grouped co-occurring TCRs with DBSCAN, adding TCRdist sequence similarity when clustering within HLA-allele-positive subsets. For co-occurrence clustering, repertoires with fewer than 30,000 or more than 120,000 public chains were excluded, along with four to six repertoires with anomalous nucleotide sharing. This is the immuneACCESS table as TCRdb keeps it, with only in-frame sequences that have V and J called. A part of the clones is gone; compared with another copy, unresolved V genes explain less than half, and the rest is unexplained. V and J calls and clone size are given by that table; D and trimming were obtained from the DNA. The sample table records fewer than 250,000 clones; about four fifths of these occur just once. Of the sample, roughly a tenth is held by the ten largest clones.

Trimming accounts for 5 bases at V and 3 bases at J, while the number of junction bases matched to no gene is 10. The CDR3 covers 17 residues, taking in both the cysteine and the phenylalanine. This entry keeps only the CDR3 DNA: 51 bases, framed from base 1. The germline V gene gives CDR1 as SGHAT and CDR2 as FQNNGV. Regarding this clone: Its antigen has not been determined. Within one base of it there is no much larger clone, and no base qualities were kept.

The cohort comprised 710 or so healthy bone marrow donors. All cohort members were sampled while nominally healthy, although unrecorded immune exposures were likely present. The donor was CMV seropositive and belonged to the group of 250 to 300 seropositive cohort members. A peripheral blood sample was provided by each donor, and peripheral blood mononuclear cells were used for TCR beta sequencing. Genomic DNA extraction from the blood cell samples was performed with the Qiagen DNeasy Blood Extraction Kit. The material sequenced was PBMCs. The receptor chain draws on TRBV11-2 and TRBJ2-2; TRBD1 matches 9 bases in the middle. The sequence was collected from a woman between 45 and 60 years old in good health and CMV-seropositive. The CDR3 has the sequence CASSPFGTGTDTGELFF. The nucleotides are TGTGCCAGCAGCCCCTTTGGGACAGGGACGGACACCGGGGAGCTGTTTTTT. The entire variable domain, with the stretches around the CDR3 drawn from the reference TRBV11-2 and TRBJ2-2 proteins, is EAGVAQSPRYKIIEKRQSVAFWCNPISGHATLYWYQQILGQGPKLLIQFQNNGVVDDSQLPKDRFSAERLKGVDSTLKIQPAKLEDSAVYLCASSPFGTGTDTGELFFGEGSRLTVL.